Listed here are 16 T cell receptor beta chains from one sample, sequenced in a study of OX40 agonist ivuxolimab in advanced cancers. Assay: immunoSEQ multiplex PCR; the TCRdb copy retains only in-frame clones and omits some. Among over 50,000 clones listed, around 83% were seen once. The specimen was CD4+ or CD8+ T cells sorted from blood, collected in a trial of the OX40 agonist ivuxolimab. The origin of the receptors is an adult with an advanced solid tumor such as melanoma, head and neck, liver or kidney cancer.

This clone was found once. V is TRBV19 and J is TRBJ1-2; no clear D. V lost 3 bases and J lost 8, with 13 bases in between. Germline V gene data show CDR1 as LNHDA and CDR2 as SQIVND (reference sequence). The CDR3 is 13 residues long. The CDR3 sequence: CASSMRTDGGYTF. The CDR3 nucleotides are TGTGCCAGTAGTATGAGGACGGACGGGGGCTACACCTTC.

V usage is TRBV6-5 and J usage is TRBJ2-7, with 9 bases identical to TRBD2. This CDR3 has 16 residues. The junction had 6 bases not matched to a gene; V was cut back by 2 bases and J by 1 base. Germline CDR1 and CDR2: MNHEY and SVGAGI. The DNA of the CDR3 is TGTGCCAGCAGTTACCGTGTAGCGGGGGTTTCCTACGAGCAGTACTTC. Translation: CASSYRVAGVSYEQYF.

This sequence joins TRBV9 and TRBJ2-2; D is uncertain. CDR3 length: 14 residues. Looked up from germline, CDR1 is SGDLS and CDR2 is YYNGEE. V shed 0 bases and J shed 4 bases, with 7 bases lying between them. CDR3 coding DNA: TGTGCCAGCAGCGTAGACGGGTTCACCGGGGAGCTGTTTTTT. This codes for CASSVDGFTGELFF.

The J gene is TRBJ2-3, the V gene TRBV6-4; D uncertain. The V and J ends lost 1 base and 2 bases respectively, with 1 base between them. The CDR3 contains 12 residues. Germline V gene sequence: CDR1 MRHNA, CDR2 SNTAGT. The CDR3 spells CASSDFTDTQYF. CDR3 sequence (DNA): TGTGCCAGCAGTGACTTCACAGATACGCAGTATTTT.

The chain uses TRBV4-1 and TRBJ2-3; D not certain. The V end was cut by 3 bases, the J end by 2 bases, with 12 bases between. CDR3 length: 15 residues. Germline V gene lookup returns CDR1 MGHRA and CDR2 YSYEKL. CDR3 nucleotides: TGCGCCAGCAGCCAGGGGTTCCGGTCCACAGATACGCAGTATTTT. It encodes CASSQGFRSTDTQYF.

V and J are TRBV29-1 and TRBJ2-6; no reliable D call. Germline CDR1 reads SQVTM; CDR2 reads ANQGSEA. The CDR3 has 13 amino acids. V lost 4 bases and J 2 bases, leaving 6 bases between the germline ends. CDR3 coding DNA: TGCAGCGTTGCAGACCCTGGGGCCAACGTCCTGACTTTC. Encoded protein: CSVADPGANVLTF.

This rearrangement joins TRBV28 to TRBJ2-5, with TRBD1 identical over 12 bases. V was clipped by 5 bases and J by 5 bases; unmatched bases: 6. CDR1 MDHEN and CDR2 SYDVKM come from the germline V gene. The CDR3 totals 15 residues. CDR3 coding DNA: TGTGCCAGCAGTCGGGACAGGGGGCGCCGGGAGACCCAGTACTTC. It specifies CASSRDRGRRETQYF.

This clone has a single count. V gene TRBV12-5 combines with J gene TRBJ2-1, with D hard to call. The germline V gene has CDR1 LGHNT and CDR2 FRNRAP. Trimming shortened V by 7 bases and J by 0 bases, and 22 bases separated the two germline ends. CDR3 length: 18 residues. The CDR3 DNA sequence: TGTGCTAGTGACCAGAGTTTTAGGAGTAAGGGCTCCTACAATGAGCAGTTCTTC. It specifies CASDQSFRSKGSYNEQFF.

The rearrangement uses TRBV10-3 and TRBJ2-3, with a tentative D call TRBD1 (5 bases). Per the germline V gene, CDR1 is ENHRY and CDR2 is SYGVKD. V lost 5 bases and J lost 6, with 12 bases in between. This CDR3 comprises 13 residues. This CDR3 is CAISLQGKDTQYF. CDR3 in DNA: TGTGCCATCAGTCTTCAGGGTAAGGATACGCAGTATTTT.

The CDR3: CASSLGRGPQGQPQHF. For the CDR3, the DNA is TGTGCCAGCAGCTTGGGCAGGGGGCCCCAGGGTCAGCCCCAGCATTTT. This chain joins TRBV28 and TRBJ1-5; TRBD1 agrees at 8 bases. The CDR3 runs to 16 residues. The germline V gene has CDR1 MDHEN and CDR2 SYDVKM. V dropped 6 bases and J dropped 6; count of bases not matched to a gene: 13.

This clone is medium-sized within its sample. The J gene is TRBJ1-4, the V gene TRBV19; 9 nucleotides agree with TRBD1. Per germline, CDR1 LNHDA and CDR2 SQIVND (reference sequence). The CDR3 runs 14 residues. After removal of 3 bases from V and 6 bases from J, the junction contained 2 bases not matched to a gene. The CDR3 loop reads CASSMGQGDEKLFF. In DNA, the CDR3 is TGTGCCAGTAGTATGGGACAGGGTGATGAAAAACTGTTTTTT.

The chain carries TRBV2 and TRBJ1-5, with D uncertain. The germline V gene has CDR1 SNHLY and CDR2 FYNNEI. V was cut by 7 bases and J by 6 bases, with 16 bases left in between. The CDR3 consists of 14 residues. The CDR3: CASNPGQPSQPQHF. As DNA, the CDR3 is TGTGCCAGCAACCCCGGGCAACCAAGTCAGCCCCAGCATTTT.

CDR3 nucleotide sequence: TGTGCCAGTAAAGGAGCAGGGGCGACCGGGGAGCTGTTTTTT. It encodes CASKGAGATGELFF. The chain is built from TRBV19 and TRBJ2-2, with D tentatively TRBD1 (6 bases). CDR3 length equals 14 residues. V was pared by 7 bases and J by 5 bases, with 14 bases between. The V gene's germline CDR1 is LNHDA and CDR2 SQIVND (reference sequence).

The sample holds one count of this clone. One end of the junction does not line up with germline, which may come from a read error. The chain joins TRBV5-4 to TRBJ1-1; D unresolved. Germline V gene lookup returns CDR1 SGHNT and CDR2 YYREEE (reference sequence). This CDR3 has 11 residues. CDR3 region: CASSLEAEVFF. The CDR3 nucleotides are TGTGCCAGCAGCTTGGAAGCGGAAGTTTTCTTT. The full variable domain, rest sourced from reference TRBV5-4 and TRBJ1-1, is ETGVTQSPTHLIKTRGQQVTLRCSSQSGHNTVSWYQQALGQGPQFIFQYYREEENGRGNFPPRFSGLQFPNYSSELNVNALELDDSALYLCASSLEAEVFFGQGTRLTVV.

The chain couples TRBV7-6 to TRBJ2-7; possible D gene TRBD2, 5 bases. The germline gives CDR1 SGHVS, CDR2 FNYEAQ. The CDR3 is 13 residues long. Deletions cut 1 base from V and 5 bases from J, with 9 bases between. The CDR3 protein is CASSLVFGDEQYF. Here the CDR3 DNA reads TGTGCCAGCAGCTTAGTATTCGGGGACGAGCAGTACTTC. Using reference TRBV7-6 and TRBJ2-7 for the parts outside the CDR3, the full variable domain is GAGVSQSPRYKVTKRGQDVALRCDPISGHVSLYWYRQALGQGPEFLTYFNYEAQQDKSGLPNDRFSAERPEGSISTLTIQRTEQRDSAMYRCASSLVFGDEQYFGPGTRLTVT.

This chain links TRBV5-1 with TRBJ2-5; D is perhaps TRBD1 (6 bases). The V end was cut by 6 bases, the J end by 2 bases, with 8 bases between. CDR1 is SGHRS and CDR2 is YFSETQ in the germline V gene. The CDR3 has 12 residues. CDR3 region: CASKQGQETQYF. CDR3 nucleotide sequence: TGCGCCAGCAAACAGGGTCAAGAGACCCAGTACTTC.